The clone carrying this T cell receptor (beta chain) was counted only a few times. The data were taken from a study of blood T cells in healthy people across ages. Germline lookup yields CDR1 LNHNV and CDR2 YYDKDF (reference sequence). V shed 1 base, J shed 12 bases, and the junction held 7 bases outside the gene matches. The CDR3 contains 15 residues. A sample-barcoded 5' primer and a J-beta primer mix were used in a second PCR of about 6 to 11 cycles. TCRdb re-analysed the 5' RACE reads in MiXCR, keeping a single row per CDR3 protein. This table has more than 500,000 distinct CDR3 sequences, approximately 26% appearing once. These data were also reused for a study on T cells of mothers and their children.

The chain employs TRBV15 and TRBJ2-1, with 12 bases identical to TRBD2. The TCR was taken from a boy between 2 and 10 years old in good health. The source material was blood. As DNA, the CDR3 is TGTGCCACCAGCAGAGTTGCGACTAGCGGGAGACGGCAGTTCTTC. Translated: CATSRVATSGRRQFF.